This T cell receptor beta chain was identified during a study of cytomegalovirus exposure and HLA in healthy donors (dated by TCRdb to about 2017). At the level of the whole study: An earlier analysis of some 600 of the donors reported 276 Gb of sequence data and 95 million to 140 million unique TCR beta sequences obtained from about 200 million T cells. Roughly 300 gigabases of sequencing data and 80 million or so unique TCR sequences were included in an early release covering roughly 700 HLA-typed donors. Among the roughly 400 genotyped donors, approximately 76% belonged to the genetic ancestry cluster associated with self-reported Caucasian donors. The study was designed to test whether signatures of past pathogen exposure could be identified by cataloging public T cell receptors. The study used immunosequencing to profile the T cell repertoires of hundreds of subjects and linked those repertoires to cytomegalovirus serostatus. Along with the approximately 600-subject first cohort, a separate validation cohort of over a hundred different subjects was used. High-throughput TCR immunosequencing, statistical association of individual TCRs with disease status, and machine learning were combined to predict cytomegalovirus infection status. A later analysis re-analyzed previously published TCR beta repertoires from several hundred donors and added high-resolution HLA genotyping to study TCR occurrence patterns. In the later analysis, no new phenotypic data were used to find candidate immune exposures; instead, reliance was placed on TCR beta sequences and their occurrence across donors. In an earlier analysis of over 550 of the donors, high-throughput TCR beta sequencing was used to judge whether each TCR beta V gene segment behaved as functional or pseudogenic. Donor age, sex, ethnicity and CMV serostatus were compiled alongside the repertoire data. In a later genetic analysis, genome-wide SNP genotypes for about 55% of the 666 donors were used, and that subset was treated as a discovery cohort. Every repertoire in the discovery cohort had been generated on one and the same sequencing platform. HLA typing included class I and class II loci at four-digit resolution. The number of typed donors differed by locus: about 620-640 for A, B, C, DRB1 and DQB1; 500 to 550 for DQA1; about 600 for DPA1; and about 450 for DPB1. Several DR-DQ haplotypes were treated as single units for association and clustering because of strong linkage in the cohort. Among some 400 genotyped donors of the cohort, an average of about 220,000 unique TCR beta nucleotide sequences was sequenced per donor, of which about 20% were non-productive. Results the study describes overall, beyond this receptor: A total of 164 TCR beta chains were listed by the study as associated with cytomegalovirus. Because counts were too low, around 18 rarely observed V segments, including chromosome 9 orphons, were left out of the earlier analysis of approximately 500 of the donors. Because the 87-base-pair reads could not distinguish some IMGT-functional V segments, including TRBV6-2 and TRBV6-3, those segments were excluded. The sequencing pipeline was judged likely to have produced a cluster of highly shared sequence variants as a technical artifact. In vitro tests confirmed that a few of the cytomegalovirus-associated TCR beta chains recognize cytomegalovirus antigens. A later genetic analysis associated a missense DCLRE1C variant with V-gene and J-gene trimming of TCR beta chains, and an independent cohort replicated the association. In an earlier analysis of a few hundred of the donors, most TCR beta V segments were observed in productive rearrangements about 87% or about 30% of the time, broadly matching IMGT annotations. According to a later analysis, parvovirus B19, influenza, CMV and Epstein-Barr virus appeared linked to several top co-occurrence clusters. Roughly uniform sequencing depth across donors was assumed in presence/absence analyses, although this assumption may not hold. Strong co-occurrence of HLA alleles, especially DR and DQ, made assigning TCR associations to individual alleles difficult. Linkage disequilibrium might explain the correlated functional status among segregating V segments, but an unknown experimental factor could not be ruled out. In a later analysis, most CMV-associated TCR beta chains were found to appear HLA-restricted, with HLA associations seemingly driven largely by CMV exposure. According to a later analysis, TCR association rates differed among HLA loci, with DRB1 alleles showing the most associated TCRs and HLA-C alleles showing the fewest. While some public TCRs were present in many individuals, most TCR sequences turned up only very rarely across donors. A further reported finding was that TCR beta sequences accurately predicted the HLA-A and HLA-B alleles for most subjects in the first cohort. In both the original and validation cohorts, the classifier was reported to diagnose cytomegalovirus status with high specificity and sensitivity. Immune exposure information for the cohort was limited to CMV serostatus. The authors suggested that the approach could potentially be generalized to other disease states and immunological phenotypes. Because HLA typing was unavailable for some donors at each locus, only the typed subset was used in association tests. The cohort was sequenced for TCR beta chains only, and without alpha or paired-chain data the features that could be detected were limited. In a later genetic analysis, fewer N-insertions in productive TCRs were reported among donors in an Asian-associated ancestry cluster than the 666-donor mean. In a later analysis, HLA-associated TCR beta chains were found to be more clonally expanded and to have lower generation probabilities than equally common non-associated chains. In a later analysis, 15,000 to 20,000 TCR beta sequences were associated with specific HLA alleles at a false discovery rate of 0.05.

The CDR3 has 15 amino acids, counting the end cysteine and phenylalanine. CDR3 DNA only is kept here, 45 bases in frame from base 1. Based on the germline V gene (reference sequence), the CDR1 and CDR2 sequences are SEHNR and FQNEAQ. At the junction V is shortened by 5 bases and J by 3 bases, with 16 bases in between. Comments on this clone: This receptor's antigen is unknown. Base qualities are not recorded, but no much larger clone differs from it by a single base.

In total, roughly 710 healthy bone marrow donors made up the cohort. All cohort members were sampled while nominally healthy, although unrecorded immune exposures were likely present. The donor tested CMV seropositive and was one of the 289 seropositive cohort members. Every donor gave a peripheral blood sample, and the peripheral blood mononuclear cells from that sample were used for TCR beta sequencing. Genomic DNA was extracted from the blood cell samples with the Qiagen DNeasy Blood Extraction Kit. The library relied on the immunoSEQ multiplex PCR assay. For the multiplex PCR, a mixture combining 60 forward primers for TCR Vbeta segments and 13 reverse primers for TCR Jbeta segments was used. Amplification of the CDR3 region of rearranged TCR beta genes was performed with a multiplex PCR assay on genomic DNA. The Illumina HiSeq System was used to sequence the amplified TCR beta libraries as 87-base-pair reads. The authors' pipeline ran thus. A later analysis tallied 70 million to 100 million unique TCR beta chains across the 640 or so repertoires, and about 10 million of those chains were shared by two or more donors. To remove PCR and sequencing errors, raw reads were error-corrected and collapsed into unique sequences using a nearest-neighbor algorithm that merged closely related sequences. Alignment of CDR3 sequences to IMGT reference sequences was used to assign V, D and J gene segments. Each retained sequence needed at least a six-nucleotide match to both a V gene segment and a J gene segment. Rearrangements were classified as productive when the CDR3 lacked stop codons and remained in frame with V and J, and all other rearrangements were classified as non-productive. CDR3 was defined by IMGT convention, running from the second conserved V-encoded cysteine to the conserved J-encoded phenylalanine. Sequences without an unambiguous match to a single V gene segment were excluded from the earlier analysis of a few hundred of the donors. An earlier analysis of a few hundred of the donors classified V segments as functional when productive rearrangements were above 56.7% and as segregating when the standard deviation between donors was above 5%. A statistical classification framework was built to diagnose cytomegalovirus status from the catalog of TCR beta chain sequences. V and J gene assignment, in a later analysis, came from comparing TCR nucleotide sequences with IMGT/GENE-DB human TR gene sequences. A later analysis assigned CDR3 sequences and most-parsimonious VDJ recombination scenarios with the TCRdist pipeline. In a later analysis, each TCR beta chain was defined by its CDR3 amino acid sequence together with its V-gene family, and reads lacking a unique V-gene family were excluded. As a way to deal with suspected cross-contamination and a sequencing artifact, a later analysis dropped under 600 nucleotide sequences that were highly shared and had low generation probability. A later analysis calculated a clonal expansion index for each public chain from normalized within-repertoire ranks of inferred template counts. Generation probabilities in a later analysis came from a VDJ recombination model fitted to out-of-frame rearrangements, and those results were checked against IGoR. Hypergeometric tests were used in a later analysis to score TCR-TCR, TCR-HLA and TCR-CMV co-occurrence, with a repertoire-size bias correction applied to the TCR pairs. A later analysis estimated false discovery rates by permuting HLA or CMV assignments 20 times. In a later analysis, co-occurring TCRs were grouped with DBSCAN, and TCRdist sequence similarity was added when clustering was performed within HLA-allele-positive subsets. Repertoires with fewer than 30,000 or more than 120,000 public chains were left out of co-occurrence clustering, as were a handful of repertoires with anomalous nucleotide sharing. TCRdb holds this immuneACCESS table with in-frame rearrangements only. Some clones are missing; in checked studies, unresolved V genes explain under half, and the rest has no known cause. Clone size and the V and J calls come from that table; the DNA yielded D and trimming. For this sample there are around 130,000 clones; more than 65% appear just once. Clones ranked in the top ten supply about 2.7% of the sample.

The sequenced sample was PBMCs. The chain links TRBV7-9 with TRBJ1-1; a weak D assignment points to TRBD1 (5 bases agree). The source of this sequence is a woman aged 55-75 years in good health and CMV-seropositive. The CDR3 protein sequence reads: CASSDGGLMDTEAFF. The nucleotide sequence is given as TGTGCCAGCAGCGACGGGGGGTTAATGGACACTGAAGCTTTCTTT.